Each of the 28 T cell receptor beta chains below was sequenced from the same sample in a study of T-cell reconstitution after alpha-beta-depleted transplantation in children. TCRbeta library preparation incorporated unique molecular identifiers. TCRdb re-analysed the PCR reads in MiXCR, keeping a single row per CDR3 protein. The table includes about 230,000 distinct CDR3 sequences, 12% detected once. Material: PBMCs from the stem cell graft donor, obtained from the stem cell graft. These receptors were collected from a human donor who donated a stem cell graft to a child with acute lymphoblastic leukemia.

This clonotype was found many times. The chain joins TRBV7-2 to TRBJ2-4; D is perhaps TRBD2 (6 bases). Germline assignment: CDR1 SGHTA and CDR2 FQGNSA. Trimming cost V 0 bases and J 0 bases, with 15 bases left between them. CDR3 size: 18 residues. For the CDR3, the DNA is TGTGCCAGCAGCTTAGCCCCCACGGAAGCGGGAGCCAAAAACATTCAGTACTTC. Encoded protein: CASSLAPTEAGAKNIQYF.

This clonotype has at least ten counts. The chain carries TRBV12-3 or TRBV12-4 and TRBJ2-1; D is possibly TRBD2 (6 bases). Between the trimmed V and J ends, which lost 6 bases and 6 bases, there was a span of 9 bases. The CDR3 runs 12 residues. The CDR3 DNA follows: TGTGCCAGCAGACTAGCTCCCAATGAGCAGTTCTTC. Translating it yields CASRLAPNEQFF.

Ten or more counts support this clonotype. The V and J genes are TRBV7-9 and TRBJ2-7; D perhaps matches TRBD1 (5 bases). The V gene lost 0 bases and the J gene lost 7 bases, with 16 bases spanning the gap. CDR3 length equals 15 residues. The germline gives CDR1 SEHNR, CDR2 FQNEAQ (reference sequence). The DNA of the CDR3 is TGTGCCAGCAGCTTAGCCGGTGAGTGGGGCGAAGAGCAGTACTTC. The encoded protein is CASSLAGEWGEEQYF.

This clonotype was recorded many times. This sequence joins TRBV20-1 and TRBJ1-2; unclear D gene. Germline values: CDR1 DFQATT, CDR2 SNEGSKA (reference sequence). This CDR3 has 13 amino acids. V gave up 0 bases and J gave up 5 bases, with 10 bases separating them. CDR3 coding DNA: TGCAGTGCTAGAGATAAGACGAGTTATGGCTACACCTTC. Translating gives CSARDKTSYGYTF.

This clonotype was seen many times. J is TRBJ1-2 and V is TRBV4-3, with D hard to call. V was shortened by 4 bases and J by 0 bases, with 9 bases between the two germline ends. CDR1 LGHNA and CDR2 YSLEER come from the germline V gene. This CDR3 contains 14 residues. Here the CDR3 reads CASSRETANYGYTF. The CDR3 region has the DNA TGCGCCAGCAGCCGAGAGACCGCTAACTATGGCTACACCTTC.

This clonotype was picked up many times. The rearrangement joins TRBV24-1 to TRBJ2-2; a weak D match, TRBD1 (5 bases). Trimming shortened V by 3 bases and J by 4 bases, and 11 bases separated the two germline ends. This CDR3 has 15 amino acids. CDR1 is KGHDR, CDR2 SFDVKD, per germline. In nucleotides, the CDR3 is TGTGCCACCAGTGATCGTAGGGGCGGCACCGGGGAGCTGTTTTTT. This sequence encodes CATSDRRGGTGELFF.

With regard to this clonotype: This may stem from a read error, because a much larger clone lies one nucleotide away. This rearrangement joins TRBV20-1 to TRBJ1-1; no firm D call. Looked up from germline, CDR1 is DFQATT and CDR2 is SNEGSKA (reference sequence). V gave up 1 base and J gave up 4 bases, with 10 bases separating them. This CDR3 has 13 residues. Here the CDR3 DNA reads TGCAGTGCTAGAGTACGGACCACCACTGAAGCTTTCTTT. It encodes CSARVRTTTEAFF.

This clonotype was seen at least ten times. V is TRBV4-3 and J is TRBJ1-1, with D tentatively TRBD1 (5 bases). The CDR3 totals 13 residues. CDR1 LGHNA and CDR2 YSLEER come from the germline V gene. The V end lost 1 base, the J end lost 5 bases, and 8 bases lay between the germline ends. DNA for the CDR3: TGCGCCAGCAGCCAAGTTGGACAAACTGAAGCTTTCTTT. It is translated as CASSQVGQTEAFF.

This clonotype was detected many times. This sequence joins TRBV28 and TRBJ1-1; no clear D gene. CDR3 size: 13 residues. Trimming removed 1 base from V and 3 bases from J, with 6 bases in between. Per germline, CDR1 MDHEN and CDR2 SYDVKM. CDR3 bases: TGTGCCAGCAGTTTATATGGGGACACTGAAGCTTTCTTT. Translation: CASSLYGDTEAFF.

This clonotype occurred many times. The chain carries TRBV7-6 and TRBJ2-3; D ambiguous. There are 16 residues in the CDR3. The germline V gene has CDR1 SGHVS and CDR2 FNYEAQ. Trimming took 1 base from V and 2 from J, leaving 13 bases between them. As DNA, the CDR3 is TGTGCCAGCAGCTTAGATGGCTCAACTCTCACAGATACGCAGTATTTT. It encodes CASSLDGSTLTDTQYF.

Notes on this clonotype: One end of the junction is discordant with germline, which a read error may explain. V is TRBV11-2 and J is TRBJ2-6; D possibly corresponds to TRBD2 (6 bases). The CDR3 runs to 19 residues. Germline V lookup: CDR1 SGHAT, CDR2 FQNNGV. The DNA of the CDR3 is TGTGCCAGCAGCTTAGGAGTAGGGACTGAGACCTCTGGGGCCAACGGCCTGACTTTC. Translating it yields CASSLGVGTETSGANGLTF. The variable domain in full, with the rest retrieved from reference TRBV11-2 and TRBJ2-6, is EAGVAQSPRYKIIEKRQSVAFWCNPISGHATLYWYQQILGQGPKLLIQFQNNGVVDDSQLPKDRFSAERLKGVDSTLKIQPAKLEDSAVYLCASSLGVGTETSGANGLTFGAGSRLTVL.

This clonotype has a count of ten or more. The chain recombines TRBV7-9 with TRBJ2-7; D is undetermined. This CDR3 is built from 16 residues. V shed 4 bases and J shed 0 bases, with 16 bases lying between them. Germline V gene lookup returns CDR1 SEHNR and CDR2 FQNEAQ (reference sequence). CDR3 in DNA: TGTGCCAGCAGCTCAGACCTAGGAATGAGCTCCTACGAGCAGTACTTC. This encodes CASSSDLGMSSYEQYF.

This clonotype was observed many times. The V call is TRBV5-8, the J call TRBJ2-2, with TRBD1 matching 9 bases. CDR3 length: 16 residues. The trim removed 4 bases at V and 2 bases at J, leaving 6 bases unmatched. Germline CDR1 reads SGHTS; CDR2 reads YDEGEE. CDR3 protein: CASSPTGGFNTGELFF. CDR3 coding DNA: TGTGCCAGCAGCCCTACAGGGGGCTTTAACACCGGGGAGCTGTTTTTT.

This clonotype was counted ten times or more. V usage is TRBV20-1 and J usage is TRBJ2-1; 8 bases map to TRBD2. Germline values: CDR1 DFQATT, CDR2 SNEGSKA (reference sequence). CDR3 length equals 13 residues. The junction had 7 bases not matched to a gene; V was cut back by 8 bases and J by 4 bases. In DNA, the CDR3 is TGCAGTCAAAGCGGGAGCTCGTACAATGAGCAGTTCTTC. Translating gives CSQSGSSYNEQFF.

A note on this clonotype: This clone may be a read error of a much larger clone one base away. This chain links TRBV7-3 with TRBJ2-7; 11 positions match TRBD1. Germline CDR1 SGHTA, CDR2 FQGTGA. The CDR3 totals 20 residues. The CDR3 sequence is CASSLTSGTGGAVGSYKQYF. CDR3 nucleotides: TGTGCCAGCAGCTTAACTTCCGGGACAGGGGGGGCCGTAGGGTCCTACAAGCAGTACTTC.

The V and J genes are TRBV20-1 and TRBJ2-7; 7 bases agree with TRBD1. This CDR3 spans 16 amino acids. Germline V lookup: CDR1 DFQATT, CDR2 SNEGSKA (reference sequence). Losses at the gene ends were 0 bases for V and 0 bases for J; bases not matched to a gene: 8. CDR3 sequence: CSARESGTAISYEQYF. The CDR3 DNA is TGCAGTGCTAGAGAATCCGGGACAGCTATCTCCTACGAGCAGTACTTC.

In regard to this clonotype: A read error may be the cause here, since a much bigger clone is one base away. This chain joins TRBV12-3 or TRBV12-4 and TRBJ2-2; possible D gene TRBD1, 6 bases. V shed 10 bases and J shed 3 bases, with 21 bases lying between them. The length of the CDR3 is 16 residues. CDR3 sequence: CAISAGVRRDTGELFF. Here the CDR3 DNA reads TGTGCCATCAGCGCAGGGGTACGACGGGACACCGGGGAGCTGTTTTTT.

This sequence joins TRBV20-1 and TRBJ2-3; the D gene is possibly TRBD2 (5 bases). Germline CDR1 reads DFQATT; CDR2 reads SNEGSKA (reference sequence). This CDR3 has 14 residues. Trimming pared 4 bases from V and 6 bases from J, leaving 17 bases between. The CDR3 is CSATASEGSDTQYF. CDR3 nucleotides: TGCAGTGCTACGGCCAGTGAGGGATCGGATACGCAGTATTTT.

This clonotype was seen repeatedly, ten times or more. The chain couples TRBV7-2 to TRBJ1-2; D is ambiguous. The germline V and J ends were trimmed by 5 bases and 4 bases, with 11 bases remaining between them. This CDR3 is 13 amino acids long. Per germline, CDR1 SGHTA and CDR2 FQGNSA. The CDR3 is CASSGTWGYGYTF. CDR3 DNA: TGTGCCAGCAGCGGAACCTGGGGCTATGGCTACACCTTC.

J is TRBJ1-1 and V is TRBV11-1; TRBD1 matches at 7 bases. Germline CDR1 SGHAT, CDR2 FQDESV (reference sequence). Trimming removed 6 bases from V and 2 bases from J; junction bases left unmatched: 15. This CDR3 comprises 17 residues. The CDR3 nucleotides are TGTGCCAGCAGGCCGTTCAGGAACCAGGGGGTAAACACTGAAGCTTTCTTT. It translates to CASRPFRNQGVNTEAFF. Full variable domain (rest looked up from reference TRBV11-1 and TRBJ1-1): EAEVAQSPRYKITEKSQAVAFWCDPISGHATLYWYRQILGQGPELLVQFQDESVVDDSQLPKDRFSAERLKGVDSTLKIQPAELGDSAMYLCASRPFRNQGVNTEAFFGQGTRLTVV.

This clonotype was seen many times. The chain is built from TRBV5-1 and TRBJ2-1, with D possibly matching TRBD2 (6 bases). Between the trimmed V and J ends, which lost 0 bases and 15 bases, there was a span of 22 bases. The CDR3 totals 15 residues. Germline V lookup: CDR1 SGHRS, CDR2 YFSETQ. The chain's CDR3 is CASSLGRGTSSVWFF. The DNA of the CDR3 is TGCGCCAGCAGCTTGGGGAGGGGAACTAGCTCGGTTTGGTTCTTC.

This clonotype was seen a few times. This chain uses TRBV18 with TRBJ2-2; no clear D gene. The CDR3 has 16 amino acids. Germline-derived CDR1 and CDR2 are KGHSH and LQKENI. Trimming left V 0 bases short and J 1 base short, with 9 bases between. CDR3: CASSPPQLLNTGELFF. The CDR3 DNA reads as TGTGCCAGCTCACCACCCCAACTGCTGAACACCGGGGAGCTGTTTTTT.

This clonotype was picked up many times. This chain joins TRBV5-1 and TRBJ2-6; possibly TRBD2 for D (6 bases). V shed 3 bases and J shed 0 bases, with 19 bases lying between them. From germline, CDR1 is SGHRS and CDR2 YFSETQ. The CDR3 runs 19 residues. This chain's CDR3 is CASSSALSGSNSGANVLTF. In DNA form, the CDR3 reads TGCGCCAGCAGCTCCGCGCTTAGCGGTTCAAACTCTGGGGCCAACGTCCTGACTTTC. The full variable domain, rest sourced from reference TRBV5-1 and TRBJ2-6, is KAGVTQTPRYLIKTRGQQVTLSCSPISGHRSVSWYQQTPGQGLQFLFEYFSETQRNKGNFPGRFSGRQFSNSRSEMNVSTLELGDSALYLCASSSALSGSNSGANVLTFGAGSRLTVL.

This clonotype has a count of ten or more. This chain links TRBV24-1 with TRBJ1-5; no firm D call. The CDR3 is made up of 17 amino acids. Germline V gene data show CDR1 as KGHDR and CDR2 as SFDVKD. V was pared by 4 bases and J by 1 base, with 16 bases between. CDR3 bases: TGTGCCACCAGTGACCGCTCCGGACGGGGAAGCAATCAGCCCCAGCATTTT. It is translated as CATSDRSGRGSNQPQHF.

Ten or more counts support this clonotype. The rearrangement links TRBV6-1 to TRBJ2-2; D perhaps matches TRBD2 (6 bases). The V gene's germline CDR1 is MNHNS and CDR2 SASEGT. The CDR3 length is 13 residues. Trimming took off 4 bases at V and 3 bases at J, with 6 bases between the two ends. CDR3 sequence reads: CASSGRDTGELFF. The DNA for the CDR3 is TGTGCCAGCAGTGGGAGGGACACCGGGGAGCTGTTTTTT.

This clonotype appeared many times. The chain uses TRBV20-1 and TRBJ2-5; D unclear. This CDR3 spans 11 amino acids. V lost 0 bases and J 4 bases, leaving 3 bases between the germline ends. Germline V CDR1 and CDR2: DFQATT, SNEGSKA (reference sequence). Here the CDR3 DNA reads TGCAGTGCTAGAGATGGAGAGACCCAGTACTTC. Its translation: CSARDGETQYF.

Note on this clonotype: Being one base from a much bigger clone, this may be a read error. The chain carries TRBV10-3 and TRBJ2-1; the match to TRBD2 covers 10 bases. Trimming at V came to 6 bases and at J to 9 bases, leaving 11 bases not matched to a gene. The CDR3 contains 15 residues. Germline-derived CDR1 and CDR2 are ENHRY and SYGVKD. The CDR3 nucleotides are TGTGCCATCAGAGAGACTAGCGGGCGGGGGGGTGAGCAGTTCTTC. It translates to CAIRETSGRGGEQFF.

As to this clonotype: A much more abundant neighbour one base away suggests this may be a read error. The CDR3 reads CATSRGGTSYEQYF. CDR3 nucleotide sequence: TGTGCCACCAGCCGAGGGGGTACGAGCTACGAGCAGTACTTC. The rearrangement joins TRBV12-3 or TRBV12-4 to TRBJ2-7; D may be TRBD1 (6 bases). The CDR3 has 14 amino acids. V lost 10 bases, J lost 3 bases, and 19 bases lay in between.